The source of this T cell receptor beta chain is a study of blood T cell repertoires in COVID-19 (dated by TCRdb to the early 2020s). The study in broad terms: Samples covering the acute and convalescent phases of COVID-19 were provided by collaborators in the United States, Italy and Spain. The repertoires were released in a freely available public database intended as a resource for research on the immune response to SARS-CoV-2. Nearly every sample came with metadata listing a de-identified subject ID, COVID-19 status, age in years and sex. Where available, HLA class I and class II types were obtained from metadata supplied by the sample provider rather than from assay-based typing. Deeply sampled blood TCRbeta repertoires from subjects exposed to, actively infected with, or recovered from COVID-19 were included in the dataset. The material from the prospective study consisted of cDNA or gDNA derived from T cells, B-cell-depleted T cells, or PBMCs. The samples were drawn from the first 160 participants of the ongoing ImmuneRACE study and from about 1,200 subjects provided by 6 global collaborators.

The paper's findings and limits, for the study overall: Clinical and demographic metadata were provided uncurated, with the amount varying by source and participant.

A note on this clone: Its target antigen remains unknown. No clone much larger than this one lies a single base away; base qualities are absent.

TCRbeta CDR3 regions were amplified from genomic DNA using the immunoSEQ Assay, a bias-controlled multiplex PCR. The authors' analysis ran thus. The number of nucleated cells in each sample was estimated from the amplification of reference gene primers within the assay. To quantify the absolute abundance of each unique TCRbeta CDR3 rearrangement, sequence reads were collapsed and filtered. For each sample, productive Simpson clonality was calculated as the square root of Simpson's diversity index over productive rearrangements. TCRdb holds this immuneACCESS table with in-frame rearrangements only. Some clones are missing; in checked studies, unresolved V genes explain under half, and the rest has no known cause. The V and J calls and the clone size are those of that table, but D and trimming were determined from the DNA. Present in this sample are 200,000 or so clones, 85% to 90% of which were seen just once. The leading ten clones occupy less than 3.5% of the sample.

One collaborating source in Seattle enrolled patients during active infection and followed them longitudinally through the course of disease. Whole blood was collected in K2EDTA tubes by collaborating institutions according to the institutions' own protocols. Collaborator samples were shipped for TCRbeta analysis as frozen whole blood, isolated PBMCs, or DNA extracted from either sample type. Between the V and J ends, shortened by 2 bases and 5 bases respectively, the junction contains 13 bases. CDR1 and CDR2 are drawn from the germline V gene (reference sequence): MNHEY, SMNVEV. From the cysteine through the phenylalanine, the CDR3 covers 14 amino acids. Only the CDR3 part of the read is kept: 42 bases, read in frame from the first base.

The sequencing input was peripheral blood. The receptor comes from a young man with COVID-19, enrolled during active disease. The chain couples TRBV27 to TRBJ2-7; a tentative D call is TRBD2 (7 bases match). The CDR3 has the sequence CASSLRRGGNEQYF. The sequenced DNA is TGTGCCAGCAGTTTAAGAAGGGGGGGTAACGAGCAGTACTTC.